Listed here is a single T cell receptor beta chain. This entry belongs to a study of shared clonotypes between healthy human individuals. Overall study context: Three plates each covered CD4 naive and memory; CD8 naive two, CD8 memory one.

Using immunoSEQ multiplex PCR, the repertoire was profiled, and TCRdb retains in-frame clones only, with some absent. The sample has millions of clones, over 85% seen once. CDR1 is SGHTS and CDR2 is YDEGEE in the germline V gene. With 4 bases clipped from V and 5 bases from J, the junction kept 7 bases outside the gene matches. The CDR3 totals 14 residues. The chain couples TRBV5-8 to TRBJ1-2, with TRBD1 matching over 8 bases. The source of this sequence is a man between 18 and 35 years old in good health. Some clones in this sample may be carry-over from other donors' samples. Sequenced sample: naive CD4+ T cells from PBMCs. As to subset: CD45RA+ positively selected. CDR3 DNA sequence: TGTGCCAGCAGCCGCAGGGGGCTGGGTTATGGCTACACCTTC. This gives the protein CASSRRGLGYGYTF.